These 6 T cell receptor beta chains were sequenced from one sample in a study of CD8+CD57+ T cells in acquired aplastic anemia. Genomic DNA templated the TCR beta VDJ and CDR3 profiling. TCRdb ran MiXCR on the reads and lists one entry per CDR3 protein. The data contain around 180,000 distinct CDR3 sequences, over 60% of them singletons. Sequenced sample: sorted CD4+, CD8+, or CD8+CD57+ T cells (not recorded which) from PBMCs. The origin of the receptors is a human donor with severe aplastic anemia or a healthy control (not recorded which).

This rearrangement joins TRBV7-9 to TRBJ2-2, with TRBD2 matching over 7 bases. V was clipped by 5 bases and J by 0 bases; unmatched bases: 3. The CDR3 contains 15 residues. Germline V gives CDR1 SEHNR, CDR2 FQNEAQ (reference sequence). CDR3 nucleotides: TGTGCCAGCAGCACTAGCGCCTCGAACACCGGGGAGCTGTTTTTT. Its translation is CASSTSASNTGELFF.

This chain uses TRBV2 with TRBJ2-7; tentatively, D is TRBD1 (6 bases). Looked up from germline, CDR1 is SNHLY and CDR2 is FYNNEI. The V and J ends lost 7 bases and 2 bases respectively, with 15 bases between them. CDR3 size: 14 residues. The CDR3 spells CASTRDGTTYEQYF. CDR3 nucleotide sequence: TGTGCCAGCACGAGGGACGGGACAACCTACGAGCAGTACTTC.

This clonotype was seen more than once but under ten times. The chain uses TRBV7-2 and TRBJ1-6; TRBD1 matches 11 bases. With V trimmed by 4 bases and J by 7 bases, 6 bases remained unmatched. This CDR3 contains 16 residues. The germline CDR1 and CDR2 sequences are SGHTA and FQGNSA. In DNA form, the CDR3 reads TGTGCCAGCAGCTATCGGACAGGGGGCGAGAATTCACCCCTCCACTTT. Translation: CASSYRTGGENSPLHF.

This clonotype was recorded a few times. J is TRBJ2-7 and V is TRBV29-1; D perhaps matches TRBD2 (5 bases). CDR3 length equals 14 residues. The germline V and J ends were trimmed by 4 bases and 4 bases, with 17 bases remaining between them. CDR1 is SQVTM, CDR2 ANQGSEA, per germline. The CDR3 loop reads CSVAGSNIAYEQYF. CDR3 coding DNA: TGCAGCGTTGCGGGCAGTAACATAGCGTACGAGCAGTACTTC.

This rearrangement joins TRBV7-9 to TRBJ2-7, with 9 bases fitting TRBD2. The CDR3 contains 16 residues. Losses at the gene ends were 4 bases for V and 1 base for J; bases not matched to a gene: 8. Per germline, CDR1 SEHNR and CDR2 FQNEAQ (reference sequence). The CDR3 spells CASSSNPGLASYEQYF. In DNA, the CDR3 is TGTGCCAGCAGCTCGAATCCGGGACTAGCTTCCTACGAGCAGTACTTC. The full variable domain, with the rest looked up from reference TRBV7-9 and TRBJ2-7, is DTGVSQNPRHKITKRGQNVTFRCDPISEHNRLYWYRQTLGQGPEFLTYFQNEAQLEKSRLLSDRFSAERPKGSFSTLEIQRTEQGDSAMYLCASSSNPGLASYEQYFGPGTRLTVT.

The chain links TRBV2 to TRBJ2-1, with 8 bases aligning to TRBD2. Unmatched junction bases numbered 9, after V lost 5 bases and J lost 6 bases. The CDR3 is made up of 15 amino acids. Germline CDR1 reads SNHLY; CDR2 reads FYNNEI. CDR3 amino acids: CASSYGRVESNEQFF. DNA of the CDR3: TGTGCCAGCAGTTACGGGAGGGTCGAGAGCAATGAGCAGTTCTTC. Drawing the rest from reference TRBV2 and TRBJ2-1, the complete variable domain is EPEVTQTPSHQVTQMGQEVILRCVPISNHLYFYWYRQILGQKVEFLVSFYNNEISEKSEIFDDQFSVERPDGSNFTLKIRSTKLEDSAMYFCASSYGRVESNEQFFGPGTRLTVL.